This T cell receptor (beta chain) was profiled in a study of CD8+ T cells in alopecia areata. Findings and caveats of the study: Whether baseline CD8+ expansion is linked to response remains uncertain, given a single nonresponder. Many of the expanded lesional clones endured in scalp and blood while on tofacitinib. An increase in clonality over normal scalp was evident in lesional scalp, especially alopecia totalis/universalis. Whereas mice showed it more clearly, TCR sharing across patients was murkier, possibly because of HLA.

The authors extracted RNA and reverse transcribed it into cDNA as the sequencing template. Libraries were prepared by immunoSEQ multiplex PCR; TCRdb keeps only in-frame clonotypes and omits some of them. The sample lists fewer than 200,000 clones; 60% to 75% were seen once. This CDR3 has 12 amino acids. Germline V CDR1 and CDR2: SQVTM, ANQGSEA. Trimming removed 6 bases at V and 3 bases at J, with 11 bases between. Treatment noted: oral pan-JAK inhibitor, 5-10 mg twice daily. On this clone itself: Its antigen is unidentified.

The rearrangement uses TRBV29-1 and TRBJ1-2; the D is unclear. The clonotype was recovered from a human donor with alopecia areata. Sequenced material: CD4+ T cells sorted from blood, taken at week 24, from a patient treated with tofacitinib. CDR3 DNA sequence: TGCAGCGTGCGGGCCGGAGACTATGGCTACACCTTC. This sequence encodes CSVRAGDYGYTF.